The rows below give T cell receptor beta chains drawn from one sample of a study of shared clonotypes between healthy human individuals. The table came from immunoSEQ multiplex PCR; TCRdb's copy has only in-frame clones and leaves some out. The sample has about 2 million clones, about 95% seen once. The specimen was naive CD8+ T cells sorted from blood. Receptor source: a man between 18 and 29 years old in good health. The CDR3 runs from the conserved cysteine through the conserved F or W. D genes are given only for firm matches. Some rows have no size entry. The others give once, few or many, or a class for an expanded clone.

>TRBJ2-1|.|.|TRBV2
CASVGLLSNEQFF
TGTGCCAGCGTGGGACTTCTATCCAATGAGCAGTTCTTC
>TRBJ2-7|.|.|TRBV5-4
CASSWGRTRTYEQYF
TGTGCCAGCAGCTGGGGCAGGACACGAACCTACGAGCAGTACTTC
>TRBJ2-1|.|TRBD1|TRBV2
CASRGQGAGFNEQFF
TGTGCCAGCAGGGGACAGGGGGCCGGATTTAATGAGCAGTTCTTC
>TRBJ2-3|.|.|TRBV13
CASSPGTVSSTDTQYF
TGTGCCAGCAGCCCAGGGACCGTATCTAGCACAGATACGCAGTATTTT
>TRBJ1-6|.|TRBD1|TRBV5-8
CASSLGRGVPPLHF
TGTGCCAGCAGCTTGGGCAGGGGGGTACCACCCCTCCACTTT
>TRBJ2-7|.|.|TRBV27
CASSFASGASYEQYF
TGTGCCAGCAGTTTCGCGAGTGGGGCCTCCTACGAGCAGTACTTC
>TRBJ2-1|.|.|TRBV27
CASSLSPGAGVNEQFF
TGTGCCAGCAGTTTATCGCCTGGGGCCGGTGTCAATGAGCAGTTCTTC
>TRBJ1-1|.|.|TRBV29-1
CSVEGPPSPEAFF
TGCAGCGTTGAAGGGCCTCCGAGCCCTGAAGCTTTCTTT
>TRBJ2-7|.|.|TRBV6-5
CASSYSGDPYEQYF
TGTGCCAGCAGTTACTCAGGTGATCCCTACGAGCAGTACTTC
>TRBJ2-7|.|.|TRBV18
CASSPISSYEQYF
TGTGCCAGCTCACCGATTAGCTCCTACGAGCAGTACTTC
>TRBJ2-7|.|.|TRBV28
CASPRRAVYEQYF
TGTGCCAGCCCGCGAAGGGCCGTCTACGAGCAGTACTTC
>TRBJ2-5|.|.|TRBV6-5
CASSYKTGGLQETQYF
TGTGCCAGCAGTTACAAAACGGGGGGCCTCCAAGAGACCCAGTACTTC
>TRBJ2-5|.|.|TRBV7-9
CASSSVGAQETQYF
TGTGCCAGCAGCTCGGTGGGCGCTCAAGAGACCCAGTACTTC
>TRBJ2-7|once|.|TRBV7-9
CASSLGLNPTYEQYF
TGTGCCAGCAGCTTAGGGCTGAATCCCACCTACGAGCAGTACTTC
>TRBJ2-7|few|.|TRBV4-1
CASSQGGDYEQYF
TGCGCCAGCAGCCAAGGGGGGGACTACGAGCAGTACTTC